This passage covers 9 T cell receptor beta chains from one sample sequenced in a study of shared clonotypes between healthy human individuals. Repertoires were generated with immunoSEQ multiplex PCR, while TCRdb's copy carries only in-frame clones and drops some. The sample includes more than 2 million clones, roughly 94% of them seen just once. The source material was naive CD4+ T cells sorted from blood. The subset denotes: CD45RA+ positively selected. The receptors stem from a man aged 18 to 29 in good health.

V gene TRBV11-2 combines with J gene TRBJ2-5; 9 nucleotides match TRBD1. The CDR3 contains 15 residues. CDR1 is SGHAT and CDR2 is FQNNGV in the germline V gene. Germline trimming cut 2 bases from V and 4 bases from J; bases unmatched to any gene: 5. CDR3: CASSLRTGGGETQYF. The CDR3 DNA is TGTGCCAGCAGCTTACGAACAGGGGGCGGAGAGACCCAGTACTTC.

The chain joins TRBV19 to TRBJ1-2; 10 bases match TRBD1. Germline CDR1 LNHDA, CDR2 SQIVND (reference sequence). There are 14 residues in the CDR3. J lost 4 bases, V lost 3 bases, and 2 bases had no gene match. CDR3 amino acids: CASSMGTGAYGYTF. The CDR3 DNA reads TGTGCCAGTAGTATGGGGACAGGGGCCTATGGCTACACCTTC.

A remark on this clone: At the DNA level, this CDR3 is encoded by other sequences in the same sample as well. This chain connects TRBV30 to TRBJ1-3; D uncertain. Germline lookup yields CDR1 GTSNPN and CDR2 SVGIG (reference sequence). V was clipped by 4 bases and J by 0 bases, with 4 bases between them. This CDR3 is built from 12 residues. The CDR3 DNA sequence: TGTGCCTGGAAATCCTCTGGAAACACCATATATTTT. It codes for CAWKSSGNTIYF. Full variable domain (missing parts from reference TRBV30 and TRBJ1-3): SQTIHQWPATLVQPVGSPLSLECTVEGTSNPNLYWYRQAAGRGLQLLFYSVGIGQISSEVPQNLSASRPQDRQFILSSKKLLLSDSGFYLCAWKSSGNTIYFGEGSWLTVV.

This sequence joins TRBV30 and TRBJ1-1; D might be TRBD1 (5 bases). The CDR3 spans 12 residues. CDR1 GTSNPN and CDR2 SVGIG come from the germline V gene (reference sequence). V shed 2 bases and J shed 5 bases, with 9 bases lying between them. CDR3 nucleotide sequence: TGTGCCTGGAGTCCCAGGGAAACTGAAGCTTTCTTT. It encodes CAWSPRETEAFF.

CDR3 loop: CASSIGPGQGANEQFF. CDR3 sequence (DNA): TGTGCCAGCTCCATTGGGCCGGGACAGGGCGCCAATGAGCAGTTCTTC. The chain combines TRBV18 with TRBJ2-1; TRBD1 matches at 9 bases. The J segment lost 6 bases and the V segment lost 6 bases, leaving 12 bases of the junction unmatched. This CDR3 is 16 amino acids long. Germline CDR1 is KGHSH and CDR2 is LQKENI.

In regard to this clone: Other DNA sequences in the sample encode the same CDR3. The chain uses TRBV9 and TRBJ2-7; TRBD1 is a possible D gene (7 bases). This CDR3 is built from 13 residues. V lost 2 bases, J lost 3 bases, and 9 bases lay in between. CDR1 is SGDLS and CDR2 is YYNGEE in the germline V gene. The CDR3 loop reads CASSVQGGYEQYF. In nucleotides, the CDR3 is TGTGCCAGCAGCGTTCAGGGGGGCTACGAGCAGTACTTC.

The chain employs TRBV15 and TRBJ1-5; a possible D gene is TRBD1 (5 bases). V dropped 0 bases and J dropped 5 bases, with 14 bases sitting between them. The CDR3 runs to 16 residues. The germline gives CDR1 LNHNV, CDR2 YYDKDF (reference sequence). Here the CDR3 reads CATSRDLGDVDQPQHF. DNA for the CDR3: TGTGCCACCAGCAGAGATTTGGGGGATGTAGATCAGCCCCAGCATTTT.

The rearrangement joins TRBV7-2 to TRBJ1-5; 7 nucleotides agree with TRBD1. The CDR3 has 15 amino acids. V gave up 6 bases and J gave up 3 bases; unmatched junction bases: 8. Germline V lookup: CDR1 SGHTA, CDR2 FQGNSA. For the CDR3, the DNA is TGTGCCAGCAGGCCGGGGGGACAGCTCAATCAGCCCCAGCATTTT. This gives the protein CASRPGGQLNQPQHF.

This chain links TRBV2 with TRBJ2-5; 7 bases align to TRBD1. V was clipped by 6 bases and J by 5 bases; unmatched bases: 6. CDR3 size: 13 residues. CDR1 is SNHLY, CDR2 FYNNEI, per germline. The CDR3 coding sequence is TGTGCCAGCAGGGGCCGACAGGGCGAGACCCAGTACTTC. The encoded protein is CASRGRQGETQYF.